The sequence of this T cell receptor beta chain was determined in a study of human T cells and chemical hapten exposure. Study information: Patch tests put 0.01% DPC on the upper back, read at 6 days.

Time point in this sample: pre-sensitization, week 0. Regarding treatment: therapeutic diphenylcyclopropenone sensitization with weekly scalp DPC. TCRdb reprocessed the RACE reads with MiXCR, giving one entry per CDR3 protein. In the table there are 120,000 or so distinct CDR3 sequences, about 14% of which are singletons. V lost 5 bases and J 0 bases, leaving 11 bases between the germline ends. The CDR3 extends over 16 amino acids. The germline CDR1 and CDR2 sequences are PRHDT and FYEKMQ (reference sequence). Sequenced material: whole blood, taken in connection with sensitization to the hapten diphenylcyclopropenone (DPC). The receptor's source is a young woman with alopecia areata. Some clones in this sample may be carry-over from other donors' samples. The chain links TRBV13 to TRBJ2-6; D not certain. The CDR3 sequence is CASSPWVLSGANVLTF. The CDR3 region has the DNA TGTGCCAGCAGCCCCTGGGTCCTCTCTGGGGCCAACGTCCTGACTTTC.